Listed below are T cell receptor beta chains from one sample, sequenced in a study of T cells in localized non-small cell lung cancer. The protocol was immunoSEQ multiplex PCR, while the TCRdb copy is restricted to in-frame clones and leaves out a portion. Among 30,000 to 35,000 clones listed, 91% were seen once. The sequencing here drew on peripheral blood mononuclear cells, taken before any cancer treatment. All receptors come from a female donor older than 55 with stage II lung adenocarcinoma. The CDR3 runs from the conserved cysteine through the conserved F or W. D genes are given only for firm matches. Expanded clones get a size class; other rows say once, few or many, or leave the size out.

abundance	j_gene	len	d_gene	v_gene	CDR3nt	CDR3aa
NA	TRBJ1-3	13	NA	TRBV5-6	TGTGCCAGCAAGTCGACGGGTGGAAACACCATATATTTT	CASKSTGGNTIYF
NA	TRBJ2-1	16	NA	TRBV27	TGTGCCAGCAGTTTAGGGGCAGGGGCGTCCTACAATGAGCAGTTCTTC	CASSLGAGASYNEQFF
NA	TRBJ1-3	15	TRBD1	TRBV29-1	TGCAGCGTACGGACAGGGGCCGACTCTGGAAACACCATATATTTT	CSVRTGADSGNTIYF
NA	TRBJ2-1	15	TRBD1	TRBV7-7	TGTGCCAGCAGCTCGGGGACAGCGACCTACAATGAGCAGTTCTTC	CASSSGTATYNEQFF
once	TRBJ2-1	15	TRBD2	TRBV2	TGTGCCAGCAGCGGTTGGGGGGGATCGGCCAATGAGCAGTTCTTC	CASSGWGGSANEQFF
once	TRBJ2-5	15	NA	TRBV5-1	TGCGCCAGCAGCCGCGAATGGGGACCACAAGAGACCCAGTACTTC	CASSREWGPQETQYF
NA	TRBJ2-2	14	TRBD1	TRBV6-5	TGTGCCAGCAGTTCCTCCGGGACAGCTTTGAGGCTGTTTTTT	CASSSSGTALRLFF
NA	TRBJ1-1	11	NA	TRBV6-1	TGTGCCAGCACGAGTTACACTGAAGCTTTCTTT	CASTSYTEAFF
NA	TRBJ1-4	16	TRBD1	TRBV5-6	TGTGCCAGCAGCCAAACGGACAGGCGATCTGTTGAAAAACTGTTTTTT	CASSQTDRRSVEKLFF
NA	TRBJ1-2	14	TRBD1	TRBV7-9	TGTGCCAGCGATCGTTCGACAGGGGATCCAGGCTACACCTTC	CASDRSTGDPGYTF
NA	TRBJ2-7	12	NA	TRBV28	TGTGCCAGCAGTTTGCGGGCCCGGGAGCAGTACTTC	CASSLRAREQYF
NA	TRBJ2-1	14	NA	TRBV18	TGTGCCAGCTCACCACTCCCGATGGAAGCCGAGCAGTTCTTC	CASSPLPMEAEQFF
NA	TRBJ2-1	14	TRBD2	TRBV19	TGTGCCAGTAGGTCGCGGGAGGGCCACAATGAGCAGTTCTTC	CASRSREGHNEQFF
NA	TRBJ2-7	14	NA	TRBV7-8	TGTGCCAGCAGCCCCTCGACGGGCGTCTACGAGCAGTACTTC	CASSPSTGVYEQYF
NA	TRBJ1-4	15	NA	TRBV6-5	TGTGCCAGCAGCGGGACAAAAGAGGTTGATGAAAAACTGTTTTTT	CASSGTKEVDEKLFF
NA	TRBJ2-3	15	NA	TRBV6-5	TGTGCCAGCAGCCAAGGCCGGGGCCCCACATATACGCAGTATTTT	CASSQGRGPTYTQYF
NA	TRBJ1-4	18	NA	TRBV28	TGTGCCAGCACAGAAGCCCCAGGGCGGGCCTACTTAGGCGAAAAACTGTTTTTT	CASTEAPGRAYLGEKLFF
NA	TRBJ2-2	16	TRBD1	TRBV5-1	TGCGCCAGCAGCTTGGCCGGGACAGCAAACACCGGGGAGCTGTTTTTT	CASSLAGTANTGELFF
NA	TRBJ2-1	15	TRBD1	TRBV7-2	TGTGCCAGCAGCTTACATTGGGACAGGGTGGATGAGCAGTTCTTC	CASSLHWDRVDEQFF
NA	TRBJ1-3	14	NA	TRBV30	TGTGCCTGGAGTGTATACAGGGAAGGAAACACCATATATTTT	CAWSVYREGNTIYF
few	TRBJ1-2	13	TRBD1	TRBV10-3	TGTGCCACCGTTGACAGGGGTAACTATGGCTACACCTTC	CATVDRGNYGYTF
NA	TRBJ2-2	14	NA	TRBV29-1	TGCAGCGGAAGCCACCCCGCTGGGACCGGGGAGCTGTTTTTT	CSGSHPAGTGELFF
NA	TRBJ2-3	14	NA	TRBV19	TGTGCCAGTAGTATTAGTCAGGTTCTGGATACGCAGTATTTT	CASSISQVLDTQYF
NA	TRBJ1-4	14	NA	TRBV5-8	TGTGCCAGCAGCCTAGGGCAGGGGCGAGAAAAACTGTTTTTT	CASSLGQGREKLFF
NA	TRBJ2-7	11	NA	TRBV29-1	TGCAGCGTCGGGACTGCGTACGAGCAGTACTTC	CSVGTAYEQYF
once	TRBJ2-3	13	NA	TRBV2	TGTGCCAGCAGTGAATTCTTACGGGATACGCAGTATTTT	CASSEFLRDTQYF
NA	TRBJ1-2	12	TRBD1	TRBV13	TGTGCCAGCAGCAGTGGACAGGTCGGCTACACCTTC	CASSSGQVGYTF
NA	TRBJ1-1	13	NA	TRBV11-3	TGTGCCAGCAGCTTAGGAGGGCGTGGTGAAGCTTTCTTT	CASSLGGRGEAFF
once	TRBJ2-7	14	TRBD1	TRBV28	TGTGCCAGCAGGCGGTCCGGGACAGGGCCCGAGCAGTACTTC	CASRRSGTGPEQYF
NA	TRBJ2-1	16	TRBD1	TRBV27	TGTGCCAGCAGAACCCACCTCAGGGGGAACTACAATGAGCAGTTCTTC	CASRTHLRGNYNEQFF
once	TRBJ2-3	13	NA	TRBV2	TGTGCCAGCAATACGATCGGCACAGATACGCAGTATTTT	CASNTIGTDTQYF
NA	TRBJ2-3	15	TRBD1	TRBV5-1	TGCGCCAGCAGCTTGACAGGGGGCCACACAGATACGCAGTATTTT	CASSLTGGHTDTQYF
NA	TRBJ2-7	15	NA	TRBV4-3	TGCGCCAGCAGCCCTACTGCGACAGGCTCCTACGAGCAGTACTTC	CASSPTATGSYEQYF
NA	TRBJ1-1	15	NA	TRBV7-8	TGTGCCAGCAGCCGCTTGGAGGCGATGAACACTGAAGCTTTCTTT	CASSRLEAMNTEAFF
NA	TRBJ2-4	14	NA	TRBV5-1	TGCGCCAGCAGCCATCGCACTACTCAAAACATTCAGTACTTC	CASSHRTTQNIQYF
NA	TRBJ2-3	13	NA	TRBV27	TGTGCCAGCACCTTTTCCCCTGGTGGGGGGCAGTATTTT	CASTFSPGGGQYF
NA	TRBJ1-5	13	NA	TRBV30	TGTGCCTGTCGGGGCGGCCGCAATCAGCCCCAGCATTTT	CACRGGRNQPQHF
NA	TRBJ1-5	15	TRBD1	TRBV18	TGTGCCAGCTCACACGACAGGGGAGGCAATCAGCCCCAGCATTTT	CASSHDRGGNQPQHF
NA	TRBJ2-3	17	TRBD2	TRBV19	TGTGCCAGTAGTATCCCGGGACTAGCGGCTAGCACAGATACGCAGTATTTT	CASSIPGLAASTDTQYF
NA	TRBJ1-6	14	NA	TRBV5-4	TGTGCCAGCAGCCCCGGAAGGGCTAATTCACCCCTCCACTTT	CASSPGRANSPLHF
NA	TRBJ1-1	13	NA	TRBV4-3	TGCGCCAGCAGCCACCAGATGAACACTGAAGCTTTCTTT	CASSHQMNTEAFF
NA	TRBJ2-1	15	TRBD2	TRBV5-1	TGCGCCAGCAGCCCACAGCCAGCGGGGGACAATGAGCAGTTCTTC	CASSPQPAGDNEQFF
once	TRBJ2-3	16	TRBD1	TRBV7-7	TGTGCCAGCAGCTTAGGACAGGGGTCTAGCACAGATACGCAGTATTTT	CASSLGQGSSTDTQYF
NA	TRBJ2-2	15	TRBD2	TRBV19	TGTGCCAGTAGTATAGGCCGGGGGGACACCGGGGAGCTGTTTTTT	CASSIGRGDTGELFF